This T cell receptor beta chain was recovered during a study of cytomegalovirus exposure and HLA in healthy donors. Primers for the PCR totalled 60 Vbeta and 13 Jbeta. Using immunoSEQ multiplex PCR, the repertoire was profiled, and TCRdb retains in-frame clones only, with some absent. The profile shows 150,000 or so clones, about 85% of them singletons. The TCR was taken from a male donor in good health and CMV-seropositive. The sequenced material came from PBMCs.

The CDR3 coding sequence is TGCGCCAGCAGCGGCGCAGCGGGACCGAACACCGGGGAGCTGTTTTTT. Translated: CASSGAAGPNTGELFF. This chain uses TRBV5-1 with TRBJ2-2; 7 bases agree with TRBD2. Germline loops: CDR1 SGHRS, CDR2 YFSETQ. V dropped 4 bases and J dropped 0; count of bases not matched to a gene: 6. The CDR3 extends over 16 amino acids.